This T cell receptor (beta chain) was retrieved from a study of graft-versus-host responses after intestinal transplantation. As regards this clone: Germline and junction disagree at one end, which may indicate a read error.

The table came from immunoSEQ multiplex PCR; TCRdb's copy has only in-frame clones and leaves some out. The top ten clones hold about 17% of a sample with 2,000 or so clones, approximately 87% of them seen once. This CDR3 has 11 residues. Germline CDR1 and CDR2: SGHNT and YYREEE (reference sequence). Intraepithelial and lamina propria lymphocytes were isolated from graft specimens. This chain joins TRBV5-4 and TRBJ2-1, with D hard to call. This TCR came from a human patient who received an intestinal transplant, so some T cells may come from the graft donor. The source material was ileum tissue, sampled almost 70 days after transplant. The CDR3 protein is CASSLYSEQFF. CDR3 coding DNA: TGTGCCAGCAGCTTGTACAGTGAGCAGTTCTTC.